The 28 T cell receptor beta chains in this list originate from one sample, sequenced in a study of blood T cell repertoires in COVID-19. The repertoire was sequenced with immunoSEQ multiplex PCR; TCRdb's copy has only in-frame clones and lacks some. The sample has 70,000 to 90,000 clones, 88% seen once; the top ten hold less than 45%. Material: peripheral blood. All receptors come from a human donor in a cohort sampled during active COVID-19.

V and J are TRBV7-6 and TRBJ1-2; no clear D. Germline V gives CDR1 SGHVS, CDR2 FNYEAQ. The V end lost 0 bases, the J end lost 3 bases, and 17 bases lay between the germline ends. CDR3 length: 17 residues. CDR3 nucleotide sequence: TGTGCCAGCAGCTTAGCGGCGGAGGGATGGTCGGACTATGGCTACACCTTC. Translated, it gives CASSLAAEGWSDYGYTF.

The gene calls are TRBV7-3 and TRBJ2-7; 11 bases agree with TRBD1. Germline V lookup: CDR1 SGHTA, CDR2 FQGTGA. With 3 bases clipped from V and 4 bases from J, the junction kept 5 bases outside the gene matches. The CDR3 is made up of 15 amino acids. The CDR3 is CASSLGTGGFYEQYF. The DNA for the CDR3 is TGTGCCAGCAGCTTGGGGACAGGGGGTTTTTACGAGCAGTACTTC.

This chain connects TRBV13 to TRBJ1-6; 9 bases align to TRBD1. Germline V CDR1 and CDR2: PRHDT, FYEKMQ (reference sequence). The CDR3 covers 15 residues. Trimming cost V 1 base and J 9 bases; bases outside gene matches: 4. CDR3 DNA sequence: TGTGCCAGCAGCTTAGATGGACAGGGGAGTTCACCCCTCCACTTT. It encodes CASSLDGQGSSPLHF.

Only a few counts were recorded for this clone. The chain couples TRBV4-1 to TRBJ1-2, with D maybe TRBD1 (6 bases). The length of the CDR3 is 16 residues. Between the trimmed V and J ends, which lost 6 bases and 4 bases, there was a span of 21 bases. Germline CDR1 reads MGHRA; CDR2 reads YSYEKL. CDR3 bases: TGCGCCAGCAGAGGGGGGAGGGCAGGGTCGGTCTATGGCTACACCTTC. Protein: CASRGGRAGSVYGYTF.

The chain uses TRBV5-1 and TRBJ2-5, with a tentative D call TRBD2 (6 bases). The CDR3 spans 15 residues. Trimming cost V 1 base and J 4 bases, with 14 bases left between them. Per germline, CDR1 SGHRS and CDR2 YFSETQ. The DNA of the CDR3 is TGCGCCAGCAGCTTGAATCTCGGGGGTGGAGAGACCCAGTACTTC. Its translation is CASSLNLGGGETQYF.

J is TRBJ2-2 and V is TRBV7-2, with a tentative D call TRBD1 (7 bases). Germline V lookup: CDR1 SGHTA, CDR2 FQGNSA. CDR3 length: 15 residues. With 2 bases removed from V and 6 bases from J, the gap between germline ends came to 13 bases. CDR3 protein: CASSLNRGGAGELFF. In DNA form, the CDR3 reads TGTGCCAGCAGCTTAAACAGGGGAGGTGCCGGGGAGCTGTTTTTT.

The chain employs TRBV29-1 and TRBJ1-1; D call uncertain. V was cut by 6 bases and J by 5 bases, with 10 bases left in between. CDR3 size: 11 residues. Germline V gene lookup returns CDR1 SQVTM and CDR2 ANQGSEA. DNA of the CDR3: TGCAGCGTAGGAGGGCAGACTGAAGCTTTCTTT. This encodes CSVGGQTEAFF.

The chain uses TRBV4-3 and TRBJ2-7; D possibly corresponds to TRBD1 (6 bases). The CDR3 contains 17 residues. Trimming left V 5 bases short and J 2 bases short, with 22 bases between. CDR1 is LGHNA, CDR2 YSLEER, per germline. This chain's CDR3 is CASSYDILGANAYEQYF. The DNA for the CDR3 is TGCGCCAGCAGCTACGACATTTTGGGGGCGAATGCCTACGAGCAGTACTTC.

The chain uses TRBV21-1 and TRBJ1-2; TRBD1, the table's D call, was not compared with the DNA. TRBV21-1 is described as a pseudogene. The CDR3 totals 14 residues. CDR3 sequence: CASSTNRGCYGYTF. The CDR3 nucleotides read TGTGCCAGCAGCACAAACAGGGGGTGCTATGGCTACACCTTC.

A few counts support this clone. The V call is TRBV6-5, the J call TRBJ1-1; D possibly corresponds to TRBD1 (6 bases). The CDR3 spans 15 residues. Germline V lookup: CDR1 MNHEY, CDR2 SVGAGI. Trimming shortened V by 6 bases and J by 1 base, and 15 bases separated the two germline ends. CDR3 loop: CASRLTGTPNTEAFF. DNA of the CDR3: TGTGCCAGCAGATTGACCGGGACACCGAACACTGAAGCTTTCTTT.

This chain joins TRBV23-1 and TRBJ2-7; 8 bases align to TRBD1. TRBV23-1 is identified as an open reading frame with a role that is uncertain. V lost 0 bases and J lost 4; bases outside the gene matches: 5. The CDR3 consists of 15 residues. Here the CDR3 reads CASSQSGRGQYEQYF. The CDR3 DNA is TGCGCCAGCAGTCAATCGGGCAGGGGGCAATACGAGCAGTACTTC.

The V and J genes are TRBV29-1 and TRBJ1-1; TRBD1 matches at 7 bases. The CDR3 has 15 amino acids. Germline CDR1 SQVTM, CDR2 ANQGSEA. Germline trimming cut 4 bases from V and 6 bases from J; bases unmatched to any gene: 14. CDR3 region: CSVVSSQGGGPEAFF. The DNA for the CDR3 is TGCAGCGTTGTTTCTTCCCAGGGGGGCGGCCCTGAAGCTTTCTTT. Based on the CDR3 plus reference TRBV29-1 and TRBJ1-1, the full variable domain is SAVISQKPSRDICQRGTSLTIQCQVDSQVTMMFWYRQQPGQSLTLIATANQGSEATYESGFVIDKFPISRPNLTFSTLTVSNMSPEDSSIYLCSVVSSQGGGPEAFFGQGTRLTVV.

The CDR3 region is CASSQVGSSGYEQYF. The CDR3 nucleotides are TGTGCCAGCAGCCAAGTCGGGAGTAGCGGGTACGAGCAGTACTTC. The chain combines TRBV4-2 with TRBJ2-7; 7 nucleotides line up with TRBD2. The junction had 7 bases not matched to a gene; V was cut back by 1 base and J by 4 bases. The CDR3 covers 15 residues. CDR1 is LGHNA, CDR2 YNFKEQ, per germline.

J is TRBJ1-2 and V is TRBV6-2 or TRBV6-3, with D unclear. V lost 6 bases and J lost 8, with 13 bases in between. Germline CDR1 reads MNHEY; CDR2 reads SVGEGT. The length of the CDR3 is 12 residues. In nucleotides, the CDR3 is TGTGCCAGCAGCGAGACTCGGAGGGGCTACACCTTC. Protein sequence: CASSETRRGYTF.

This clone was observed a single time. The V and J genes are TRBV10-3 and TRBJ1-5; 9 bases align to TRBD1. V lost 4 bases, J lost 4 bases, and 2 bases stayed unmatched. The CDR3 is 14 residues long. Germline V gene lookup returns CDR1 ENHRY and CDR2 SYGVKD. The CDR3 bases are TGTGCCATCAGTGGGGGACAGGGAAATCAGCCCCAGCATTTT. This translates into CAISGGQGNQPQHF.

The chain recombines TRBV5-1 with TRBJ2-7, with a tentative D call TRBD1 (6 bases). The ends were cut back, 3 bases at V and 0 bases at J, with 10 bases in the middle. The CDR3 loop spans 14 amino acids. Germline V gives CDR1 SGHRS, CDR2 YFSETQ. CDR3 sequence (DNA): TGCGCCAGCAGCTGGGACAACTACTCCTACGAGCAGTACTTC. Translation: CASSWDNYSYEQYF.

This clone occurred once. V usage is TRBV6-1 and J usage is TRBJ1-5, with 8 bases that match TRBD1. CDR3 length: 16 residues. Germline V lookup: CDR1 MNHNS, CDR2 SASEGT. With V trimmed by 3 bases and J by 0 bases, 4 bases remained unmatched. The CDR3 spells CASSETGDVSNQPQHF. The CDR3, as DNA: TGTGCCAGCAGTGAGACAGGGGACGTTAGCAATCAGCCCCAGCATTTT.

The rearrangement links TRBV15 to TRBJ2-3, with a tentative D call TRBD2 (5 bases). The V gene lost 0 bases and the J gene lost 0 bases, with 13 bases spanning the gap. This CDR3 is 17 amino acids long. Germline CDR1 LNHNV, CDR2 YYDKDF (reference sequence). CDR3 coding DNA: TGTGCCACCAGCAGAGAAACCGGGTCGGGGAGCACAGATACGCAGTATTTT. Its protein product is CATSRETGSGSTDTQYF.

J is TRBJ1-2 and V is TRBV5-5; 7 bases are shared with TRBD1. The CDR3 totals 14 residues. Per the germline V gene, CDR1 is SGHKS and CDR2 is YYEKEE (reference sequence). Losses at the gene ends were 4 bases for V and 8 bases for J; bases not matched to a gene: 11. CDR3 in DNA: TGTGCCAGCAGCCTGGAGGGGGCGACGCGCGGCTACACCTTC. It yields the protein CASSLEGATRGYTF.

J is TRBJ2-2 and V is TRBV7-6; TRBD2 aligns across 8 bases. The CDR3 is made up of 17 amino acids. The V segment lost 1 base and the J segment 1 base; nucleotides outside the gene matches: 5. The germline gives CDR1 SGHVS, CDR2 FNYEAQ. DNA of the CDR3: TGTGCCAGCAGCTTAGGTTTAGCGGGGTTGAACACCGGGGAGCTGTTTTTT. Amino acid sequence: CASSLGLAGLNTGELFF.

This chain links TRBV19 with TRBJ1-2; D remains unclear. V was shortened by 3 bases and J by 4 bases, with 9 bases between the two germline ends. Germline CDR1 and CDR2: LNHDA and SQIVND (reference sequence). The CDR3 contains 13 residues. The CDR3 reads CASSIEETYGYTF. CDR3 DNA: TGTGCCAGTAGTATTGAGGAGACCTATGGCTACACCTTC. Together with reference TRBV19 and TRBJ1-2, the CDR3 gives the full variable domain: DGGITQSPKYLFRKEGQNVTLSCEQNLNHDAMYWYRQDPGQGLRLIYYSQIVNDFQKGDIAEGYSVSREKKESFPLTVTSAQKNPTAFYLCASSIEETYGYTFGSGTRLTVV.

The chain recombines TRBV5-5 with TRBJ1-5; 12 bases match TRBD1. The junction had 7 bases not matched to a gene; V was cut back by 0 bases and J by 15 bases. Germline V gene sequence: CDR1 SGHKS, CDR2 YYEKEE (reference sequence). The CDR3 has 14 amino acids. CDR3 nucleotides: TGTGCCAGCAGCTTGGAAGAGGGACAGGGGGCAGGGCATTTT. This codes for CASSLEEGQGAGHF.

Only one count was recorded for this clone. The chain's CDR3 is CASSLKGGDSYEQYF. In DNA, the CDR3 is TGTGCCAGCAGCTTAAAAGGGGGAGATTCCTACGAGCAGTACTTC. The rearrangement links TRBV7-3 to TRBJ2-7, with D possibly TRBD1 on 6 matching bases. CDR3 size: 15 residues. The V gene lost 1 base and the J gene lost 1 base, with 11 bases spanning the gap. Germline CDR1 and CDR2: SGHTA and FQGTGA.

In its sample, this clone was seen once. This chain links TRBV6-1 with TRBJ2-5, with D possibly matching TRBD2 (6 bases). Trimming cost V 3 bases and J 3 bases, with 11 bases left between them. The CDR3 has 14 amino acids. The germline V gene encodes CDR1 MNHNS and CDR2 SASEGT. The CDR3 loop is CASSDAGTEETQYF. The CDR3 region has the DNA TGTGCCAGCAGTGATGCGGGGACCGAAGAGACCCAGTACTTC.

The V call is TRBV28, the J call TRBJ2-7, with 12 bases aligning to TRBD2. CDR3 length equals 14 residues. Germline loops: CDR1 MDHEN, CDR2 SYDVKM. V shed 5 bases, J shed 5 bases, and the junction held 4 bases outside the gene matches. Written as DNA, the CDR3 is TGTGCCAGCAGTCCGGGACTAGCGGGCCACGAGCAGTACTTC. Translating it yields CASSPGLAGHEQYF.

The rearrangement joins TRBV19 to TRBJ2-5; 11 nucleotides agree with TRBD1. The CDR3 runs 15 residues. Trimming removed 3 bases from V and 3 bases from J; junction bases left unmatched: 3. The V gene's germline CDR1 is LNHDA and CDR2 SQIVND (reference sequence). As DNA, the CDR3 is TGTGCCAGTAGTATCCGGACAGGGGGCAAAGAGACCCAGTACTTC. Translated: CASSIRTGGKETQYF. The variable domain in full, with the rest retrieved from reference TRBV19 and TRBJ2-5, is DGGITQSPKYLFRKEGQNVTLSCEQNLNHDAMYWYRQDPGQGLRLIYYSQIVNDFQKGDIAEGYSVSREKKESFPLTVTSAQKNPTAFYLCASSIRTGGKETQYFGPGTRLLVL.

The chain combines TRBV15 with TRBJ2-7, with TRBD2 as a possible D gene (5 bases). The germline CDR1 and CDR2 sequences are LNHNV and YYDKDF (reference sequence). CDR3 length: 15 residues. V lost 1 base and J 0 bases, leaving 10 bases between the germline ends. CDR3 in DNA: TGTGCCACCAGCAGAGCTCGGGGAAGCTCCTACGAGCAGTACTTC. This encodes CATSRARGSSYEQYF.

As regards this clone: Other DNA sequences of this sample code for an identical CDR3. This chain links TRBV6-5 with TRBJ2-7; 9 bases align to TRBD1. The CDR3 sequence is 14 residues long. CDR1 and CDR2 from the germline V gene are MNHEY and SVGAGI. V trimming: 0 bases; J trimming: 4 bases; junction bases outside the gene matches: 1. The CDR3 DNA follows: TGTGCCAGCAGTTACTCGACAGGGGGGTACGAGCAGTACTTC. It specifies CASSYSTGGYEQYF.